This paragraph covers one TCR beta chain sequence. The germline CDR1 and CDR2 sequences are SGHKS and YYEKEE (reference sequence). The CDR3 loop spans 15 amino acids. V gave up 4 bases and J gave up 0 bases, with 13 bases separating them. This entry belongs to a study of blood T cell repertoires in COVID-19. Clones were read by immunoSEQ multiplex PCR, and TCRdb kept only the in-frame ones, dropping some. The data contain under 70,000 clones, 80% to 90% of them singletons. The TCR originated in a woman younger than 35 with acute or convalescent COVID-19. The source material was peripheral blood. The chain carries TRBV5-5 and TRBJ1-1, with D perhaps TRBD1 (5 bases). The CDR3 DNA reads TGTGCCAGCAGCCTCTTAAGACAGTTGAACACTGAAGCTTTCTTT. As protein: CASSLLRQLNTEAFF.